Presented here are 29 T cell receptor beta chains from one specimen sequenced in a study of blood T cell repertoires in COVID-19. Libraries were prepared by immunoSEQ multiplex PCR; TCRdb keeps only in-frame clonotypes and omits some of them. The sample holds a few hundred thousand clones, 84% seen once. The sequencing sample was made of peripheral blood. These receptor sequences come from a man aged 35 to 55 who had recovered from COVID-19.

This clone was detected once. Other DNA sequences in the sample encode the same CDR3. The chain employs TRBV7-2 and TRBJ1-5; D possibly corresponds to TRBD1 (6 bases). The CDR3 consists of 13 residues. Germline CDR1 and CDR2: SGHTA and FQGNSA. V was pared by 2 bases and J by 4 bases, with 6 bases between. The CDR3 spells CASSLRGNQPQHF. CDR3 nucleotides: TGTGCCAGCAGCTTAAGGGGGAATCAGCCCCAGCATTTT.

The genes are TRBV10-1 and TRBJ2-1; 8 bases line up with TRBD2. CDR1 and CDR2 from the germline V gene are WNHNN and SYGVQD (reference sequence). The length of the CDR3 is 12 residues. After removal of 3 bases from V and 12 bases from J, the junction contained 4 bases not matched to a gene. CDR3: CASSEGTSVQFF. Here the CDR3 DNA reads TGCGCCAGCAGTGAAGGGACTAGTGTGCAGTTCTTC.

The chain links TRBV11-2 to TRBJ2-5, with TRBD1 as a possible D gene (5 bases). Per the germline V gene, CDR1 is SGHAT and CDR2 is FQNNGV. This CDR3 region has 14 residues. V dropped 3 bases and J dropped 7 bases, with 15 bases sitting between them. CDR3 in amino acids: CASSFVGPTGTQYF. The CDR3 coding sequence is TGTGCCAGCAGCTTTGTGGGGCCCACTGGGACCCAGTACTTC.

The J gene is TRBJ2-2, the V gene TRBV5-4; tentative D call: TRBD2 (5 bases). Trimming pared 4 bases from V and 3 bases from J, leaving 19 bases between. This CDR3 contains 17 residues. Germline values: CDR1 SGHNT, CDR2 YYREEE (reference sequence). CDR3 region: CASSAGVAGADTGELFF. CDR3 coding DNA: TGTGCCAGCAGCGCCGGGGTGGCAGGAGCGGACACCGGGGAGCTGTTTTTT.

This clone was recorded only once. This sequence joins TRBV20-1 and TRBJ2-3, with unresolved D. Germline V gene data show CDR1 as DFQATT and CDR2 as SNEGSKA (reference sequence). The V end lost 3 bases, the J end lost 7 bases, and 11 bases lay between the germline ends. This CDR3 has 12 amino acids. The CDR3 here is CSASLSGHTQYF. The CDR3 coding sequence is TGCAGTGCTAGTCTCTCAGGCCATACGCAGTATTTT.

This chain links TRBV3-1 (or the pseudogene TRBV3-2) with TRBJ1-2; D remains unclear. CDR3 size: 13 residues. Germline V gives CDR1 LGHDT, CDR2 YNNKEL (reference sequence). Trimming took off 1 base at V and 6 bases at J, with 9 bases between the two ends. CDR3 bases: TGTGCCAGCAGCCAAGTCCCGGTAGATGGCTACACCTTC. Residues: CASSQVPVDGYTF.

The gene calls are TRBV29-1 and TRBJ2-5; no reliable D call. The V and J ends lost 7 bases and 2 bases respectively, with 17 bases between them. The CDR3 loop spans 14 amino acids. In germline, CDR1 is SQVTM, CDR2 ANQGSEA. CDR3: CSAALYSSQETQYF. CDR3 DNA: TGCAGCGCCGCCCTATACAGTTCACAAGAGACCCAGTACTTC.

The gene calls are TRBV12-3 or TRBV12-4 and TRBJ2-3, with D possibly TRBD1 on 5 matching bases. The ends were cut back, 2 bases at V and 5 bases at J, with 8 bases in the middle. This CDR3 region has 13 residues. The chain's CDR3 is CASSLIQGDTQYF. CDR3 coding DNA: TGTGCCAGCAGTTTAATCCAGGGAGATACGCAGTATTTT.

The chain employs TRBV4-3 and TRBJ2-2; D is uncertain. The CDR3 extends over 15 amino acids. V gave up 1 base and J gave up 0 bases, with 6 bases separating them. CDR1 is LGHNA and CDR2 is YSLEER in the germline V gene. In nucleotides, the CDR3 is TGCGCCAGCAGCCAAGGAACAGCGAACACCGGGGAGCTGTTTTTT. Translated: CASSQGTANTGELFF.

The V gene is TRBV5-1, the J gene TRBJ2-4, with 10 bases matching TRBD2. Germline trimming cut 0 bases from V and 8 bases from J; bases unmatched to any gene: 11. The CDR3 runs 17 residues. Germline V gene sequence: CDR1 SGHRS, CDR2 YFSETQ. In nucleotides, the CDR3 is TGCGCCAGCAGCTTGGAACCAGCGGGAGGGCCGCTTGACATTCAGTACTTC. Translating gives CASSLEPAGGPLDIQYF.

The rearrangement links TRBV5-1 to TRBJ2-6; the match to TRBD1 covers 7 bases. The CDR3 sequence is 15 residues long. The V segment lost 4 bases and the J segment 2 bases; nucleotides outside the gene matches: 3. CDR1 and CDR2 from the germline V gene are SGHRS and YFSETQ. The CDR3 region is CASSPQGAGANVLTF. The CDR3 nucleotides read TGCGCCAGCAGCCCCCAGGGGGCTGGGGCCAACGTCCTGACTTTC.

This sequence joins TRBV4-3 and TRBJ1-1; D is ambiguous. The CDR3 runs 18 residues. Looked up from germline, CDR1 is LGHNA and CDR2 is YSLEER. The ends were cut back, 0 bases at V and 1 base at J, with 18 bases in the middle. CDR3 region: CASSQEVGQAGWNTEAFF. The CDR3 nucleotides are TGCGCCAGCAGCCAAGAAGTTGGCCAGGCGGGGTGGAACACTGAAGCTTTCTTT.

The chain recombines TRBV11-2 with TRBJ1-3; D uncertain. V lost 2 bases and J 2 bases, leaving 4 bases between the germline ends. This CDR3 is built from 13 residues. Germline CDR1 reads SGHAT; CDR2 reads FQNNGV. CDR3 residues: CASSLTAGNTIYF. CDR3 in DNA: TGTGCCAGCAGCTTAACGGCTGGAAACACCATATATTTT. Filled out from reference TRBV11-2 and TRBJ1-3, the complete variable domain reads EAGVAQSPRYKIIEKRQSVAFWCNPISGHATLYWYQQILGQGPKLLIQFQNNGVVDDSQLPKDRFSAERLKGVDSTLKIQPAKLEDSAVYLCASSLTAGNTIYFGEGSWLTVV.

V and J are TRBV20-1 and TRBJ2-3, with 10 bases aligning to TRBD2. J was trimmed by 1 base and V by 3 bases; bases with no gene match: 7. The length of the CDR3 is 16 residues. CDR1 DFQATT and CDR2 SNEGSKA come from the germline V gene (reference sequence). The CDR3 DNA sequence: TGCAGTGCTAGTCTAGCGGGAGTGCGGGGCACAGATACGCAGTATTTT. Translated, it gives CSASLAGVRGTDTQYF.

The rearrangement uses TRBV6-2 or TRBV6-3 and TRBJ2-1, with a possible D match to TRBD2 (6 bases). The germline V and J ends were trimmed by 2 bases and 0 bases, with 11 bases remaining between them. CDR3 length: 16 residues. Germline V gene sequence: CDR1 MNHEY, CDR2 SVGEGT. CDR3 sequence: CASSYQRAGSYNEQFF. The CDR3, as DNA: TGTGCCAGCAGTTACCAACGAGCGGGCTCCTACAATGAGCAGTTCTTC.

J is TRBJ1-1 and V is TRBV20-1; no clear D. The CDR3 loop spans 11 amino acids. Per the germline V gene, CDR1 is DFQATT and CDR2 is SNEGSKA (reference sequence). The V end lost 0 bases, the J end lost 9 bases, and 8 bases lay between the germline ends. CDR3 sequence (DNA): TGCAGTGCTAGAGATGAGGATCAAGCTTTCTTT. Residues: CSARDEDQAFF.

This sequence joins TRBV9 and TRBJ2-7; TRBD2 agrees at 12 bases. The V and J ends lost 4 bases and 3 bases, in that order; junction bases with no gene match: 5. The germline V gene has CDR1 SGDLS and CDR2 YYNGEE. The CDR3 spans 15 residues. The CDR3 bases are TGTGCCAGCAGCCGTACTAGCGGGAGGAGCTACGAGCAGTACTTC. Translated: CASSRTSGRSYEQYF.

The chain carries TRBV9 and TRBJ2-5; 8 bases are a match to TRBD2. The germline V gene has CDR1 SGDLS and CDR2 YYNGEE. The CDR3 consists of 15 residues. J lost 0 bases, V lost 4 bases, and 5 bases had no gene match. The CDR3 region is CASSRSGVDQETQYF. The CDR3 nucleotides are TGTGCCAGCAGCCGTAGCGGGGTTGACCAAGAGACCCAGTACTTC.

V gene TRBV6-6 combines with J gene TRBJ2-1; 7 positions match TRBD1. This CDR3 comprises 16 residues. Losses at the gene ends were 6 bases for V and 0 bases for J; bases not matched to a gene: 8. The germline CDR1 and CDR2 sequences are MNHNY and SVGAGI (reference sequence). In DNA, the CDR3 is TGTGCCAGCAGGAGCAGACAGGGAAGCTCCTACAATGAGCAGTTCTTC. It yields the protein CASRSRQGSSYNEQFF.

CDR3 bases: TGTGCCAGCTCTACAGGAACCTCTGGAAACACCATATATTTT. Residues: CASSTGTSGNTIYF. The chain uses TRBV19 and TRBJ1-3; D may be TRBD1 (5 bases). V shed 9 bases and J shed 0 bases, with 12 bases lying between them. CDR3 size: 14 residues. Looked up from germline, CDR1 is LNHDA and CDR2 is SQIVND (reference sequence).

The sample holds a few counts of this clone. This chain connects TRBV7-9 to TRBJ2-7; tentative D call: TRBD1 (5 bases). The CDR3 contains 15 residues. V shed 4 bases and J shed 9 bases, with 22 bases lying between them. The germline gives CDR1 SEHNR, CDR2 FQNEAQ (reference sequence). The CDR3, as DNA: TGTGCCAGCAGCTCCCTAATGGGCACAGGTACTGGGCAGTACTTC. Its translation: CASSSLMGTGTGQYF.

This clone was observed a few times. The CDR3 DNA reads TGTGCCAGCAGCTTGGGACAGGGGGCGGACTATGGCTACACCTTC. Its protein is CASSLGQGADYGYTF. This rearrangement joins TRBV7-9 to TRBJ1-2, with 12 bases fitting TRBD1. Trimming at V came to 3 bases and at J to 3 bases, leaving 2 bases not matched to a gene. The CDR3 runs 15 residues. Germline CDR1 and CDR2: SEHNR and FQNEAQ (reference sequence).

The chain has TRBV6-1 and TRBJ2-7, with unresolved D. V shed 1 base and J shed 2 bases, with 12 bases lying between them. CDR3 length: 15 residues. CDR1 and CDR2 from the germline V gene are MNHNS and SASEGT. In nucleotides, the CDR3 is TGTGCCAGCAGTGAAGGTCTGGGCCCGACCTACGAGCAGTACTTC. Residues: CASSEGLGPTYEQYF.

The sample holds a few counts of this clone. The rearrangement uses TRBV15 and TRBJ1-6; the D gene is possibly TRBD1 (5 bases). Germline assignment: CDR1 LNHNV and CDR2 YYDKDF (reference sequence). V was cut by 1 base and J by 9 bases, with 13 bases left in between. This CDR3 spans 15 amino acids. CDR3 sequence reads: CATSRALPGRSPLHF. DNA for the CDR3: TGTGCCACCAGCAGAGCTCTACCAGGGCGTTCACCCCTCCACTTT.

This chain joins TRBV7-2 and TRBJ2-3; 10 positions agree with TRBD2. There are 17 residues in the CDR3. Germline CDR1 reads SGHTA; CDR2 reads FQGNSA. The J segment lost 5 bases and the V segment lost 4 bases, leaving 12 bases of the junction unmatched. In DNA, the CDR3 is TGTGCCAGCAGCTCCCCTCTAGCGGGAGCGCGGGGAGATACGCAGTATTTT. Translation: CASSSPLAGARGDTQYF.

This clone was recorded at least ten times. The chain is built from TRBV27 and TRBJ2-7; D perhaps matches TRBD1 (5 bases). Germline CDR1 is MNHEY and CDR2 is SMNVEV (reference sequence). This CDR3 contains 13 residues. The V end was cut by 3 bases, the J end by 2 bases, with 8 bases between. CDR3: CASSFSRAYEQYF. The CDR3 DNA follows: TGTGCCAGCAGTTTCTCCAGGGCCTACGAGCAGTACTTC.

The V and J genes are TRBV25-1 and TRBJ1-2; D is perhaps TRBD1 (5 bases). The CDR3 totals 15 residues. Germline V gene sequence: CDR1 MGHDK, CDR2 SYGVNS. V gave up 6 bases and J gave up 4 bases, with 18 bases separating them. CDR3 coding DNA: TGTGCCAGCAGCCCCACTCCTGGGACTTTCTATGGCTACACCTTC. Protein sequence: CASSPTPGTFYGYTF.

This chain joins TRBV7-2 and TRBJ2-7, with 8 positions matching TRBD1. Looked up from germline, CDR1 is SGHTA and CDR2 is FQGNSA. The CDR3 covers 15 residues. V gave up 4 bases and J gave up 1 base; unmatched junction bases: 6. As DNA, the CDR3 is TGTGCCAGCAGCTACGACAGGGGAGGTTCCTACGAGCAGTACTTC. The encoded protein is CASSYDRGGSYEQYF. Full variable domain (missing parts from reference TRBV7-2 and TRBJ2-7): GAGVSQSPSNKVTEKGKDVELRCDPISGHTALYWYRQSLGQGLEFLIYFQGNSAPDKSGLPSDRFSAERTGGSVSTLTIQRTQQEDSAVYLCASSYDRGGSYEQYFGPGTRLTVT.

The J gene is TRBJ2-1, the V gene TRBV4-1; 8 nucleotides line up with TRBD2. Germline-derived CDR1 and CDR2 are MGHRA and YSYEKL. V lost 5 bases and J lost 2; bases outside the gene matches: 11. This CDR3 spans 17 amino acids. Here the CDR3 DNA reads TGCGCCAGCAGCGTAAGAGCAACGGGAGGGCCCTACAATGAGCAGTTCTTC. This codes for CASSVRATGGPYNEQFF.